Following are 11 T cell receptor beta chains from one sample sequenced in a study of cytomegalovirus exposure and HLA in healthy donors. This PCR relied on a set of 60 Vbeta primers and 13 Jbeta primers. The repertoire was sequenced with immunoSEQ multiplex PCR; TCRdb's copy has only in-frame clones and lacks some. Among approximately 280,000 clones, approximately 90% were seen once, and the ten largest hold around 4.2%. Sequencing used PBMCs. These receptor sequences come from a man aged 40-50 years in good health and CMV-seropositive.

This sequence joins TRBV6-6 and TRBJ2-1, with D hard to call. Per the germline V gene, CDR1 is MNHNY and CDR2 is SVGAGI (reference sequence). Trimming took 5 bases from V and 8 from J, leaving 13 bases between them. The CDR3 is 13 residues long. The DNA of the CDR3 is TGTGCCAGCAGTCCTACTGCAATCCATGAGCAGTTCTTC. It yields the protein CASSPTAIHEQFF.

This chain connects TRBV14 to TRBJ2-3; D possibly corresponds to TRBD2 (5 bases). The ends were cut back, 5 bases at V and 9 bases at J, with 15 bases in the middle. Germline V gives CDR1 SGHDN, CDR2 FVKESK. The CDR3 totals 13 residues. The DNA for the CDR3 is TGTGCCAGCAGCGTCGGGGTGGCCCCGACGCAGTATTTT. This gives the protein CASSVGVAPTQYF.

V is TRBV27 and J is TRBJ2-7; 9 nucleotides line up with TRBD2. CDR1 is MNHEY, CDR2 SMNVEV, per germline (reference sequence). The trim removed 2 bases at V and 3 bases at J, leaving 5 bases unmatched. The length of the CDR3 is 15 residues. The CDR3 here is CASSLGGRAYYEQYF. The DNA for the CDR3 is TGTGCCAGCAGTTTAGGCGGGAGGGCATACTACGAGCAGTACTTC.

This chain uses TRBV27 with TRBJ2-3; the D gene is possibly TRBD2 (7 bases). V was clipped by 4 bases and J by 0 bases, with 11 bases between them. Germline V CDR1 and CDR2: MNHEY, SMNVEV (reference sequence). This CDR3 has 15 residues. Here the CDR3 reads CASSYRGGSTDTQYF. The CDR3 DNA reads as TGTGCCAGCAGTTATAGGGGGGGAAGCACAGATACGCAGTATTTT.

The chain combines TRBV5-6 with TRBJ1-2; no reliable D call. Germline CDR1 SGHDT, CDR2 YYEEEE. This CDR3 contains 13 residues. Between the trimmed V and J ends, which lost 0 bases and 7 bases, there was a span of 10 bases. The CDR3 sequence is CASSLEEAVGYTF. Written as DNA, the CDR3 is TGTGCCAGCAGCTTGGAAGAGGCAGTTGGCTACACCTTC.

This sequence joins TRBV27 and TRBJ2-3; 10 bases line up with TRBD1. Germline CDR1 MNHEY, CDR2 SMNVEV (reference sequence). This CDR3 comprises 16 residues. V lost 6 bases and J lost 4; bases outside the gene matches: 10. The CDR3: CASSSPPGQGSDTQYF. The CDR3 region has the DNA TGTGCCAGCAGCTCGCCTCCGGGACAGGGGTCAGATACGCAGTATTTT.

This clone was seen only a few times. The chain combines TRBV5-4 with TRBJ1-3, with D possibly matching TRBD1 (6 bases). The CDR3 has 14 amino acids. Germline-derived CDR1 and CDR2 are SGHNT and YYREEE (reference sequence). Trimming shortened V by 6 bases and J by 0 bases, and 10 bases separated the two germline ends. The CDR3 sequence is CASTGTSSGNTIYF. The CDR3 nucleotides read TGTGCCAGCACCGGGACATCCTCTGGAAACACCATATATTTT.

The chain carries TRBV2 and TRBJ1-3; 7 bases line up with TRBD1. The CDR3 sequence is 15 residues long. Germline V lookup: CDR1 SNHLY, CDR2 FYNNEI. After removal of 6 bases from V and 4 bases from J, the junction contained 9 bases not matched to a gene. CDR3 DNA sequence: TGTGCCAGCAGGCATGACAGGGTATCCGGAAACACCATATATTTT. The encoded protein is CASRHDRVSGNTIYF.

The rearrangement uses TRBV28 and TRBJ2-7; 8 positions agree with TRBD2. V shed 5 bases, J shed 3 bases, and the junction held 9 bases outside the gene matches. The CDR3 covers 15 residues. In germline, CDR1 is MDHEN, CDR2 SYDVKM. CDR3 bases: TGTGCCAGCAGTAACCCCCAGAGCGGGAGCTACGAGCAGTACTTC. It specifies CASSNPQSGSYEQYF.

V is TRBV7-8 and J is TRBJ1-1; 7 bases are shared with TRBD1. The junction had 13 bases not matched to a gene; V was cut back by 5 bases and J by 1 base. Per the germline V gene, CDR1 is SGHVS and CDR2 is FQNEAQ. There are 17 residues in the CDR3. The CDR3 nucleotides are TGTGCCAGCAGCCCCCACAGGGGTTTTTCGGGGAACACTGAAGCTTTCTTT. This encodes CASSPHRGFSGNTEAFF.

The chain carries TRBV28 and TRBJ2-2; 7 bases agree with TRBD1. V lost 6 bases and J lost 0; bases outside the gene matches: 7. CDR1 and CDR2 from the germline V gene are MDHEN and SYDVKM. The CDR3 consists of 16 residues. CDR3 in DNA: TGTGCCAGCAGCCGACAGGGACCCTCGAACACCGGGGAGCTGTTTTTT. Amino acid sequence: CASSRQGPSNTGELFF.